These 3 T cell receptor beta chains came from one sample sequenced in a study of CD8+CD57+ T cells in acquired aplastic anemia. The sequenced patients had an expansion of CD8+CD57+ cells seen by flow cytometry. Investigators profiled TCR beta VDJ and CDR3 from genomic DNA template. TCRdb re-analysed the reads in MiXCR, keeping a single row per CDR3 protein. The sample lists about 160,000 distinct CDR3 sequences; around 43% were seen once. The sample taken for sequencing was sorted CD4+, CD8+, or CD8+CD57+ T cells (not recorded which) from PBMCs. The source is a human donor with aplastic anemia.

This chain joins TRBV7-2 and TRBJ2-3, with 7 bases matching TRBD1. CDR3 size: 14 residues. Germline V lookup: CDR1 SGHTA, CDR2 FQGNSA. The junction had 3 bases not matched to a gene; V was cut back by 2 bases and J by 4 bases. CDR3 coding DNA: TGTGCCAGCAGCTTATACAGGGGCGCAGATACGCAGTATTTT. This translates into CASSLYRGADTQYF.

This clonotype was picked up many times. V and J are TRBV5-1 and TRBJ2-1; 14 nucleotides line up with TRBD2. Germline trimming cut 5 bases from V and 6 bases from J; bases unmatched to any gene: 10. The germline gives CDR1 SGHRS, CDR2 YFSETQ. This CDR3 has 17 residues. The CDR3, as DNA: TGCGCCAGCAGTAAACAACCCGGGACTAGCGGGAGCAATGAGCAGTTCTTC. It translates to CASSKQPGTSGSNEQFF. The full variable domain, completed using reference TRBV5-1 and TRBJ2-1, is KAGVTQTPRYLIKTRGQQVTLSCSPISGHRSVSWYQQTPGQGLQFLFEYFSETQRNKGNFPGRFSGRQFSNSRSEMNVSTLELGDSALYLCASSKQPGTSGSNEQFFGPGTRLTVL.

This clonotype came up a few times. V and J are TRBV19 and TRBJ1-6; no reliable D call. The germline CDR1 and CDR2 sequences are LNHDA and SQIVND (reference sequence). This CDR3 is built from 15 residues. V lost 3 bases and J 8 bases, leaving 14 bases between the germline ends. The CDR3 reads CASSISTAKYSPLHF. The CDR3 bases are TGTGCCAGTAGTATCTCTACAGCCAAATATTCACCCCTCCACTTT. Full variable domain (outside the CDR3, taken from reference TRBV19 and TRBJ1-6): DGGITQSPKYLFRKEGQNVTLSCEQNLNHDAMYWYRQDPGQGLRLIYYSQIVNDFQKGDIAEGYSVSREKKESFPLTVTSAQKNPTAFYLCASSISTAKYSPLHFGNGTRLTVT.